This T cell receptor (beta chain) was documented in a study of shared clonotypes between healthy human individuals (dated by TCRdb to the early 2020s). General notes on the study: Two women and three men aged 18 to 49 years were included in the cohort. For each donor, CD4 naive and CD4 memory were each run on three plates, CD8 naive on two plates, and CD8 memory on one plate. To estimate repertoire size and how much clonotype sharing occurs between individuals, the study deeply sequenced the blood TCR repertoires of five or six healthy adults. Per donor, leukapheresis produced somewhere between about 0.85 and 8.9 billion PBMCs. To increase sequencing depth and limit assay-specific biases, TCR repertoire library preparation and sequencing were carried out by different laboratories using diverse techniques. Study-wide conclusions, independent of this receptor: Naive subsets generally had larger estimated clonotype richness than memory subsets did. Because the study included only a small number of donors, the genetic and exposure-history diversity represented was limited. Sampling was restricted to blood, and TCR repertoires in tissue are likely to differ from TCR repertoires in blood. Across a few donors, about 5% of naive CD4, approximately 3.5% of naive CD8, 2.3% of memory CD4, and around 0.4% of memory CD8 clonotypes were shared. Rarefaction of sorted-subset datasets indicated incomplete sequencing despite the large sequencing depth. Compared with non-shared clonotypes, clonotypes shared by all four sorted-subset donors had higher generation probabilities. Pairwise subsampling led to the expectation that sequencing depth would affect the degree of clonotype sharing among donors.

Remarks on this clone: The antigen it recognizes is unknown. Base qualities are not recorded, but no much larger clone differs from it by a single base.

The CDR3 holds 13 amino acids from the cysteine to the phenylalanine. Kept here is only the CDR3 DNA, which spans 39 bases and is read in frame from base 1. Via the germline V gene, CDR1 is SGHAT and CDR2 FQNNGV. Relative to germline, V is 3 bases shorter and J is 4 bases shorter, with 7 bases between their ends. TCR CDR3 regions were amplified from genomic DNA by multiplex PCR using the deep immunoSEQ assay. Genomic DNA extracted from each cell subset was distributed evenly over all wells of several immunoSEQ 96-well plates, and each plate served as one replicate. Each replicate PCR for sorted subsets received about 210 ng genomic DNA, equal to about 30,000 T cell genomes. Purified libraries were quantified with a Qubit 3.0 fluorometer, sized on a Bioanalyzer 2100, and re-quantified with the KAPA Library Quantification kit. Every immunoSEQ 96-well plate was sequenced on a separate single-read 150-cycle Illumina NextSeq 550 flow cell. The original pipeline was this. Because the immunoSEQ output held only junctional sequences and lacked quality scores, the filtering could not match the filtering applied to full-length reads. To assign V/J genes and CDR3, sequences were annotated against IMGT germline references using PyIR, a Python wrapper for IgBLAST v1.9. Reads were filtered out if the reads had weak V/J assignments (E-value above 1e-6), no CDR3, stop codons, out-of-frame junctions, or ambiguous translated residues. V3J clonotypes were defined by identical inferred V gene, J gene, and CDR3 amino acid sequence. Percentage overlap between repertoires was computed as shared unique clonotypes divided by the size of the smaller repertoire. Three approaches were used to assess repertoire richness: RTK rarefaction, the Chao1 estimator, and Recon v2.1 estimates of unobserved clonotypes. Generation probabilities were computed with OLGA for all TCRbeta clonotypes obtained by the gDNA method from several donors. In its TCRdb copy, this immuneACCESS table keeps in-frame sequences only and misses some clones. Where compared with another copy, unresolved V genes explain less than half of these, and the others have no known cause. Clonal size and the V and J genes are those of that table, whereas D and trimming came from the DNA. For this sample there are some 2 million clones; approximately 95% appear just once. The ten largest clones capture roughly 0.13% of the sample.

Healthy HIV-negative adults with no recently reported acute infections or vaccinations were included as donors. Every donor was a Caucasian adult living in Nashville, Tennessee, USA. CD4+ T cells were enriched by magnetic negative selection; naive cells were then positively selected on CD45RA, and the negative fraction formed the memory subset. Blood was collected by leukapheresis, and PBMCs were isolated by Ficoll-Histopaque density gradient centrifugation and then cryopreserved in liquid nitrogen vapor phase. Analytical flow cytometry was used to check the purity and quantity of every magnetically sorted T cell population. Genomic DNA was isolated from each sorted fraction and quantified by UV absorbance on a Nanodrop 2000c.

The sample was naive CD4+ T cells sorted from blood. The sample's cell subset or site label is to be understood as: CD45RA+ positively selected. The receptor was derived from a man between 18 and 29 years old in good health. The chain uses TRBV11-2 and TRBJ2-1; the D segment could be TRBD1, given 5 matching bases. The sequence in DNA is TGTGCCAGCAGCTTTGGGGCTTACAATGAGCAGTTCTTC. It encodes CASSFGAYNEQFF.